These 19 T cell receptor beta chains were sequenced from one sample in a study of Graves' ophthalmopathy and Graves' hyperthyroidism. Amplification targeted the TCR beta CDR3 regions, with RNA transcripts as the source material. HTBI primers primed a first-round RT-PCR, and a second-round multiplex PCR followed. Each CDR3 protein gets one entry after TCRdb re-called the multiplex PCR reads with MiXCR. This sample yields hundreds of thousands of distinct CDR3 sequences, of which around a fifth are seen a single time; approximately 7% belongs to the top ten. The material sequenced was peripheral blood. The receptor source for this set is a woman in her late teens or twenties with stable Graves' hyperthyroidism. Some clones in this sample may be carry-over from other donors' samples.

This clonotype was counted many times. CDR3 DNA sequence: TGTGCCAGCAGTGAACGGACACAGAGGCATCAGCCCCAGCATTTT. Residues: CASSERTQRHQPQHF. The chain joins TRBV6-1 to TRBJ1-5; possibly TRBD1 for D (5 bases). The V end was cut by 2 bases, the J end by 5 bases, with 13 bases between. The CDR3 consists of 15 residues. The germline V gene encodes CDR1 MNHNS and CDR2 SASEGT.

A note on this clonotype: Germline and junction disagree at one end, which may indicate a read error. The gene calls are TRBV30 and TRBJ1-2; a possible D gene is TRBD1 (6 bases). This CDR3 comprises 10 residues. CDR1 and CDR2 (germline): GTSNPN, SVGIG (reference sequence). CDR3 nucleotides: TGTGCCGTACAGGGAAGGGGCTACAGCTTC. This gives the protein CAVQGRGYSF.

Turning to this clonotype: It may be a read error: a sequence one base away is much more abundant. The chain couples TRBV3-1 to TRBJ1-2; D is uncertain. The germline CDR1 and CDR2 sequences are LGHDT and YNNKEL (reference sequence). Trimming shortened V by 0 bases and J by 4 bases, and 15 bases separated the two germline ends. The CDR3 totals 16 residues. The CDR3 DNA follows: TGTGCCAGCAGCCAAGAGTCCGGGAGCAGTTCCTATGGCTACACCTTC. It is translated as CASSQESGSSSYGYTF.

A remark on this clonotype: This may come from a read error, since a much larger clone is one base off. The chain uses TRBV5-1 and TRBJ1-1; D might be TRBD1 (6 bases). CDR3 size: 15 residues. Per the germline V gene, CDR1 is SGHRS and CDR2 is YFSETQ. DNA for the CDR3: TGCGCCAGCAGCTCCTCACACGCGGGGGGCACTGAAGCTTGCTTT. Its protein is CASSSSHAGGTEACF.

This clonotype was recorded at least ten times. The J gene is TRBJ2-4, the V gene TRBV18; TRBD1 matches at 9 bases. This CDR3 spans 13 amino acids. The V gene's germline CDR1 is KGHSH and CDR2 LQKENI. V shed 5 bases, J shed 8 bases, and the junction held 4 bases outside the gene matches. The CDR3 region is CASSSDRGDIQYF. As DNA, the CDR3 is TGTGCCAGCTCATCGGACAGGGGAGACATTCAGTACTTC.

The chain has TRBV24-1 and TRBJ2-5, with 10 bases fitting TRBD2. CDR3 length equals 16 residues. V trimming: 3 bases; J trimming: 4 bases; junction bases outside the gene matches: 7. Germline CDR1 KGHDR, CDR2 SFDVKD. In DNA, the CDR3 is TGTGCCACCAGTGATGGGCTAGCGGGAGTTCGAGAGACCCAGTACTTC. The encoded protein is CATSDGLAGVRETQYF.

V is TRBV6-1 and J is TRBJ1-5; 8 positions agree with TRBD1. Trimming at V came to 6 bases and at J to 6 bases, leaving 10 bases not matched to a gene. Germline loops: CDR1 MNHNS, CDR2 SASEGT. The CDR3 is 15 amino acids. CDR3 DNA sequence: TGTGCCAGCAGCCCCGCCCCGACAGGGGCTCAGCCCCAGCATTTT. Translated: CASSPAPTGAQPQHF.

This clonotype showed up just a few times. The chain uses TRBV6-2 or TRBV6-3 and TRBJ1-5; 8 bases are shared with TRBD1. The V and J ends lost 6 bases and 3 bases, in that order; junction bases with no gene match: 13. The CDR3 extends over 17 amino acids. The V gene's germline CDR1 is MNHEY and CDR2 SVGEGT. CDR3 sequence: CASSPAGQVLINQPQHF. The CDR3 DNA sequence: TGTGCCAGCAGCCCAGCGGGACAGGTGTTAATCAATCAGCCCCAGCATTTT.

This clonotype was detected once. This rearrangement joins TRBV2 to TRBJ1-5; D is undetermined. This CDR3 is 15 amino acids long. Germline V gene data show CDR1 as SNHLY and CDR2 as FYNNEI. V shed 0 bases and J shed 5 bases, with 11 bases lying between them. The CDR3 region is CASSEAQTGDQPQHF. As DNA, the CDR3 is TGTGCCAGCAGTGAAGCGCAGACCGGGGATCAGCCCCAGCATTTT.

This clonotype was counted a few times. The chain has TRBV6-5 and TRBJ2-5; 7 positions match TRBD2. After removal of 4 bases from V and 4 bases from J, the junction contained 6 bases not matched to a gene. The V gene's germline CDR1 is MNHEY and CDR2 SVGAGI. This CDR3 is built from 14 residues. CDR3 loop: CASSLNPGGETQYF. CDR3 in DNA: TGTGCCAGCAGTTTAAACCCGGGGGGAGAGACCCAGTACTTC.

This chain joins TRBV6-5 and TRBJ1-2, with 9 bases lining up with TRBD1. The CDR3 runs 14 residues. Germline trimming cut 3 bases from V and 7 bases from J; bases unmatched to any gene: 6. The germline V gene encodes CDR1 MNHEY and CDR2 SVGAGI. CDR3 sequence reads: CASSYPTGGSGYTF. CDR3 coding DNA: TGTGCCAGCAGTTATCCGACAGGGGGGAGTGGCTACACCTTC.

This clonotype was detected many times. This rearrangement joins TRBV5-1 to TRBJ1-5, with D hard to call. Per the germline V gene, CDR1 is SGHRS and CDR2 is YFSETQ. Trimming removed 3 bases at V and 6 bases at J, with 13 bases between. This CDR3 has 14 amino acids. The DNA for the CDR3 is TGCGCCAGCAGCTCGGATGGGGAAGGTCAGCCCCAGCATTTT. Its translation is CASSSDGEGQPQHF. Based on the CDR3 plus reference TRBV5-1 and TRBJ1-5, the full variable domain is KAGVTQTPRYLIKTRGQQVTLSCSPISGHRSVSWYQQTPGQGLQFLFEYFSETQRNKGNFPGRFSGRQFSNSRSEMNVSTLELGDSALYLCASSSDGEGQPQHFGDGTRLSIL.

This clonotype was counted many times. The chain is built from TRBV9 and TRBJ2-5; 11 bases match TRBD2. CDR3 size: 17 residues. Germline V CDR1 and CDR2: SGDLS, YYNGEE. V lost 4 bases and J lost 1; bases outside the gene matches: 9. The CDR3 spells CASSPRTSGGLQETQYF. CDR3 nucleotide sequence: TGTGCCAGCAGCCCCCGAACTAGCGGGGGCCTCCAAGAGACCCAGTACTTC.

This sequence joins TRBV28 and TRBJ1-2; tentative D call: TRBD1 (6 bases). Germline CDR1 and CDR2: MDHEN and SYDVKM. The CDR3 covers 16 residues. V was shortened by 3 bases and J by 4 bases, with 18 bases between the two germline ends. This CDR3 reads CASSFGGGVDGYGYTF. The CDR3 nucleotides are TGTGCCAGCAGTTTCGGAGGGGGAGTGGATGGCTATGGCTACACCTTC.

This clonotype was picked up one time. The chain carries TRBV20-1 and TRBJ2-7; D possibly matches TRBD1 or TRBD2 (6 bases each). The CDR3 has 14 amino acids. Deletions cut 6 bases from V and 3 bases from J, with 18 bases between. The germline CDR1 and CDR2 sequences are DFQATT and SNEGSKA (reference sequence). CDR3 loop: CSASLQGGIYEQYF. The DNA for the CDR3 is TGCAGTGCATCCCTACAGGGAGGCATCTACGAGCAGTACTTC.

Only a few counts were recorded for this clonotype. The gene calls are TRBV12-3 or TRBV12-4 and TRBJ1-6; possibly TRBD1 for D (5 bases). The CDR3 loop spans 14 amino acids. The V gene lost 3 bases and the J gene lost 8 bases, with 11 bases spanning the gap. This CDR3 is CASSFGGGDSPLHF. CDR3 DNA: TGTGCCAGCAGTTTTGGTGGAGGGGATTCACCCCTCCACTTT.

This clonotype was counted between two and nine times. This clone may be a read error of a much larger clone one base away. The genes are TRBV2 and TRBJ2-5; D assignment may be TRBD1 or TRBD2 (5 bases each). The CDR3 covers 14 residues. Germline V gene sequence: CDR1 SNHLY, CDR2 FYNNEI. The CDR3 sequence: CASSEEAIGETKYF. Here the CDR3 DNA reads TGTGCCAGCAGTGAGGAAGCGATAGGGGAGACCAAGTACTTC.

Many counts were recorded for this clonotype. This chain uses TRBV7-9 with TRBJ2-2; D is perhaps TRBD1 (5 bases). CDR3 size: 19 residues. Germline assignment: CDR1 SEHNR and CDR2 FQNEAQ (reference sequence). V shed 5 bases and J shed 1 base, with 23 bases lying between them. The CDR3 DNA reads TGTGCCAGCAGCCCGCCTAGGACATACGAAGTAATGAACACCGGGGAGCTGTTTTTT. Translation gives CASSPPRTYEVMNTGELFF.

As to this clonotype: This may stem from a read error, because a much larger clone lies one nucleotide away. This rearrangement joins TRBV25-1 to TRBJ1-6; a weak D match, TRBD1 (6 bases). This CDR3 has 14 residues. Per the germline V gene, CDR1 is MGHDK and CDR2 is SYGVNS. The CDR3 here is CASSGTAYSSPLHF. The CDR3 region has the DNA TGTGCCAGCAGTGGGACAGCCTATAGTTCACCCCTCCACTTT.